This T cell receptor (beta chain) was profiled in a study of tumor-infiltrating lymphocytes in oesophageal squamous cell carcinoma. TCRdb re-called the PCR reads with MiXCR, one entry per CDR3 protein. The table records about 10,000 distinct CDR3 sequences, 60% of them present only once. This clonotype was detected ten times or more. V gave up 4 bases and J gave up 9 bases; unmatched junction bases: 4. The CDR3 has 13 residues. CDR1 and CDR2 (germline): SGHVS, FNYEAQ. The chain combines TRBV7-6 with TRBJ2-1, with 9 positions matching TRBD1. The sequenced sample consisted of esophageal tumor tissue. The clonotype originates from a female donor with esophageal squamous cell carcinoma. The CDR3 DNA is TGTGCCAGCAGCTGGGACAGGGAAAGTGAGCAGTTCTTC. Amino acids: CASSWDRESEQFF.